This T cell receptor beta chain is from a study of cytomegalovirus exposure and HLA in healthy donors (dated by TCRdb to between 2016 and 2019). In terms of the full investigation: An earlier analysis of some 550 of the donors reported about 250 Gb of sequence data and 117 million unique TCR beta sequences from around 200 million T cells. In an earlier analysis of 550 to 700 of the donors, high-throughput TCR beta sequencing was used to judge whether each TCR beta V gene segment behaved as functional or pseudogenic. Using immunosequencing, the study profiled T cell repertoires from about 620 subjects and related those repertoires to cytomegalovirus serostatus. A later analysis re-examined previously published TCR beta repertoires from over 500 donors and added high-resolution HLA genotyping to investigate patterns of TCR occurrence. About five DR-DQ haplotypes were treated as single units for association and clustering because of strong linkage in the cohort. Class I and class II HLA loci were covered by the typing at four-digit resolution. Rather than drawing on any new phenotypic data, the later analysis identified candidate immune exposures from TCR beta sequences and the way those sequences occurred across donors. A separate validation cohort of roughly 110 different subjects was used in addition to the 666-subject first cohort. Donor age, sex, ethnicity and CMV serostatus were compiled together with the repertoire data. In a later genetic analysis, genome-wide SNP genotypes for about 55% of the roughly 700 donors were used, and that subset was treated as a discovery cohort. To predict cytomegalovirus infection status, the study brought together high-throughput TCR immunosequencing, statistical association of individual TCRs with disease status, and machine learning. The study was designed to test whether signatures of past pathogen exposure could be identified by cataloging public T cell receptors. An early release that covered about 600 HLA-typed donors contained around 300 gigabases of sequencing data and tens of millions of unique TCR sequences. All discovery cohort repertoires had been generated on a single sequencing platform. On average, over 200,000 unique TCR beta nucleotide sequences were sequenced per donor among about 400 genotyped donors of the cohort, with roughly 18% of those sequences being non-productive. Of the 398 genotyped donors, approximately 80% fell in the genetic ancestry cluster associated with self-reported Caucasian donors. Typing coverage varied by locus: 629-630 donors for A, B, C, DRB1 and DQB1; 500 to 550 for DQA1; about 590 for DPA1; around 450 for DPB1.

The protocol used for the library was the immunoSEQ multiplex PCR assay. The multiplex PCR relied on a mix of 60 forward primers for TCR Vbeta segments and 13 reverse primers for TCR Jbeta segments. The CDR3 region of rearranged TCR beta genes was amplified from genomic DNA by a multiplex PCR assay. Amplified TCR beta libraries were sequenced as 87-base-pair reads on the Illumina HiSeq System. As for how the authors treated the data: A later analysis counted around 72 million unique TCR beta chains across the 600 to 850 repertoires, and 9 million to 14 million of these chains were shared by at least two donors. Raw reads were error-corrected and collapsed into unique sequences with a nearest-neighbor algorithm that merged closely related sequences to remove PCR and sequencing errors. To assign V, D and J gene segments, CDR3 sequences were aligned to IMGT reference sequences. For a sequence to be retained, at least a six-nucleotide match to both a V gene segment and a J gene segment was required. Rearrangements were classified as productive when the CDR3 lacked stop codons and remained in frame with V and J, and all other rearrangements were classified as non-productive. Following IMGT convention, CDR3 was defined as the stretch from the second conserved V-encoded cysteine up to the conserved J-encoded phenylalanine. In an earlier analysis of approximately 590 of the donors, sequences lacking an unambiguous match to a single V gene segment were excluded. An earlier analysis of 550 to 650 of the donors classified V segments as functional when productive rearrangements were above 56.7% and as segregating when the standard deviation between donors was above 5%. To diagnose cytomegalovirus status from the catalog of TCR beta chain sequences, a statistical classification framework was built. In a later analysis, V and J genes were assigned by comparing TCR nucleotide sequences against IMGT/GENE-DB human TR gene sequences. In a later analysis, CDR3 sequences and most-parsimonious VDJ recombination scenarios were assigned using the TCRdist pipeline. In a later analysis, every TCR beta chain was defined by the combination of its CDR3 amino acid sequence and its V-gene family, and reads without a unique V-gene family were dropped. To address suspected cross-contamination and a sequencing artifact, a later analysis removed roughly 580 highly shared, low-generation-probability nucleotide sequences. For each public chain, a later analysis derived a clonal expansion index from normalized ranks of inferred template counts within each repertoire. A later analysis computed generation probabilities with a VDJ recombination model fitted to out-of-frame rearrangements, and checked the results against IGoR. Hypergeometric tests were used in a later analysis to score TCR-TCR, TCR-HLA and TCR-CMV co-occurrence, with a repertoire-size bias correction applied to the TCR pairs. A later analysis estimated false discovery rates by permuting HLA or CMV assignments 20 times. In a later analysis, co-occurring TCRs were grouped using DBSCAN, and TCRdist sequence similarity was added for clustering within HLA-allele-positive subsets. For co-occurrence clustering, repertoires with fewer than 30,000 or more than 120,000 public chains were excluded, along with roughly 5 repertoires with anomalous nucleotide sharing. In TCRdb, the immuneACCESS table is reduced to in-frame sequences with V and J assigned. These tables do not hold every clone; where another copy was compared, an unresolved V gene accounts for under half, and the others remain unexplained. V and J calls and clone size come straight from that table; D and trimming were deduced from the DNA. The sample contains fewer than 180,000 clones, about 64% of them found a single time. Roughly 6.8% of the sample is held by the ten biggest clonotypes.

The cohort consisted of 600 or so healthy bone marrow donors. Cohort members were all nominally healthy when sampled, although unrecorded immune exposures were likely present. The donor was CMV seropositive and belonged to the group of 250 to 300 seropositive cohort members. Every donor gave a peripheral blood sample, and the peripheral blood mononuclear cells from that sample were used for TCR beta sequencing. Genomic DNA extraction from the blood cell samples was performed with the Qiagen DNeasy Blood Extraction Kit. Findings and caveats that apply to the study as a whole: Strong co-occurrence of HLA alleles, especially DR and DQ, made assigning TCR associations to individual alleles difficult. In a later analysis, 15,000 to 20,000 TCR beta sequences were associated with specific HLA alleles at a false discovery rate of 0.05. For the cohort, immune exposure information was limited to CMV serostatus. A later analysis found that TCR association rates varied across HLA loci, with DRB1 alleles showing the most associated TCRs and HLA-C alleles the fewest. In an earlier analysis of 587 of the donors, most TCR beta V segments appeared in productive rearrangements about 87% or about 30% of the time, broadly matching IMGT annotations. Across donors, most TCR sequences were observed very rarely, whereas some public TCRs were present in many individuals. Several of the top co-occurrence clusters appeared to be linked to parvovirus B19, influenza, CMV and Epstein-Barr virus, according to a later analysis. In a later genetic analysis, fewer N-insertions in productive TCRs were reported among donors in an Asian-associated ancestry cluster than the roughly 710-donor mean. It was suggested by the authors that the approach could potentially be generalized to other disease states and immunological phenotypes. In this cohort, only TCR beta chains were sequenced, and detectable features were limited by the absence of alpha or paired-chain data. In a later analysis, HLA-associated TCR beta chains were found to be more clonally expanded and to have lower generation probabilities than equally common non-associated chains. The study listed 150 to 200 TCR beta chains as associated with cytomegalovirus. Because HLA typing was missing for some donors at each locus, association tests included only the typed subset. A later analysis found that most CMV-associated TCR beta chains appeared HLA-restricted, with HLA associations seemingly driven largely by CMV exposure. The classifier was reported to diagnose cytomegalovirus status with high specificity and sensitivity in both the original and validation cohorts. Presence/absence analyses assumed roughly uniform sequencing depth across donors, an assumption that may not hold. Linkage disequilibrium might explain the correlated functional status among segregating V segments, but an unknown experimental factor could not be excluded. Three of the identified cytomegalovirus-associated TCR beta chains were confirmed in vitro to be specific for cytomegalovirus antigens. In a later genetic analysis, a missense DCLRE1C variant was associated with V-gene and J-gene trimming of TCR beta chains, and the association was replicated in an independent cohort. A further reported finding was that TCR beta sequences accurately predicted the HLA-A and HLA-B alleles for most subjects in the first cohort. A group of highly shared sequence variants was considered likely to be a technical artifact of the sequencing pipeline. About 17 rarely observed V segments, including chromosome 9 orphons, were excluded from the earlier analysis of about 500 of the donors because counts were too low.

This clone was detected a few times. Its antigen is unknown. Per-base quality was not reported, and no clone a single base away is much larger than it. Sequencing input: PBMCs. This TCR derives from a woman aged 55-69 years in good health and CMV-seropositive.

The nucleotides read TGTGCCAGCAGCGATAGCGGGAGGGGTATAGATACGCAGTATTTT. Its protein is CASSDSGRGIDTQYF. The receptor chain draws on TRBV9 and TRBJ2-3; 11 of the junction bases match TRBD2. Inclusive of the bounding cysteine and phenylalanine, the CDR3 is 15 residues long. The sequence is cut down to CDR3 DNA, 45 bases in frame from base 1. Trimming removed 3 bases from V and 5 bases from J; the gene matches leave 5 bases unexplained. CDR1 SGDLS and CDR2 YYNGEE were looked up in the germline V gene.